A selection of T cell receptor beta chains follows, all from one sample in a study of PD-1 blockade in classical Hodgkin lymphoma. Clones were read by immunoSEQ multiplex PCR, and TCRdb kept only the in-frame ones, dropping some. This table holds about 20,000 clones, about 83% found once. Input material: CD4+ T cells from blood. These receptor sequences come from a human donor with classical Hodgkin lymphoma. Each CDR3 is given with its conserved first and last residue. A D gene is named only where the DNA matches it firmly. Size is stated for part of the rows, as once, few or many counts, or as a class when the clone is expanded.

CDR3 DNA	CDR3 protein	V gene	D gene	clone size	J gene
TGTGCCAGCGGTGTGATAGCGGGAACCTACGAGCAGTACTTC	CASGVIAGTYEQYF	TRBV28	TRBD2	NA	TRBJ2-7
TGTGCCAGCAGCTTACAGGGTTACACTGAAGCTTTCTTT	CASSLQGYTEAFF	TRBV7-9	NA	NA	TRBJ1-1
TGTGCCAGAAGCTCCAAAGGACAGGTTCTTTATGGCTACACCTTC	CARSSKGQVLYGYTF	TRBV5-3	TRBD1	NA	TRBJ1-2
TGTGCCAGCACCCCTGATATCCTGGGCGGGGAGCTGTTTTTT	CASTPDILGGELFF	TRBV7-8	NA	NA	TRBJ2-2
TGTGCCAGCAGTCCTGGATGGACCCCGACGGAAGGTCAAGAGACCCAGTACTTC	CASSPGWTPTEGQETQYF	TRBV28	NA	NA	TRBJ2-5
TGTGCCAGCAGGGCGGGACAGGCGGGTTCCGGGGAGCTGTTTTTT	CASRAGQAGSGELFF	TRBV9	TRBD1	NA	TRBJ2-2
TGTGCCAGTAGCTGGGATCGGACAGGGACCAATCAGCCCCAGCATTTT	CASSWDRTGTNQPQHF	TRBV19	TRBD1	few	TRBJ1-5
TGTGCCAGCAGTGGAGCTAGCGGGCGCTACGAGCAGTACTTC	CASSGASGRYEQYF	TRBV6-1	TRBD2	NA	TRBJ2-7
TGTGCCAGCAGTCTCTATACGCAGTATTTT	CASSLYTQYF	TRBV28	NA	NA	TRBJ2-3
TGTGCCAGCAAGGCTGACGGACCTCCTCAGTATTTT	CASKADGPPQYF	TRBV2	NA	NA	TRBJ2-3
TGCGCCAGCAGCCGAGTGGGACGGATCTACGAGCAGTACTTC	CASSRVGRIYEQYF	TRBV4-1	NA	NA	TRBJ2-7
TGTGCCAGCAACCCCCGGTGGAATCTAGCCAAAAACATTCAGTACTTC	CASNPRWNLAKNIQYF	TRBV27	NA	NA	TRBJ2-4
TGTGCCAGCAGCCTACCGGGGCCCCAAGGCTATGAGCAGTTCTTC	CASSLPGPQGYEQFF	TRBV28	NA	NA	TRBJ2-1
TGTGCCAGCAGCGAGGGACCGCTCCTAGGAGATACGCAGTATTTT	CASSEGPLLGDTQYF	TRBV5-4	NA	NA	TRBJ2-3
TGTGCCAGCAGTTCGGTGCGGGGGGGAGGATCCTACAATGAGCAGTTCTTC	CASSSVRGGGSYNEQFF	TRBV28	TRBD2	NA	TRBJ2-1
TGTGCCAGCATGGGGGTTAACTATGGCTACACCTTC	CASMGVNYGYTF	TRBV19	NA	NA	TRBJ1-2
TGTGCCACCAGCAGAGACATCCTAGTCGGGTCCTACAATGAGCAGTTCTTC	CATSRDILVGSYNEQFF	TRBV15	NA	NA	TRBJ2-1
TGTGCCAGCAGCTTCGCGGGGGTAGCGGGAAGGGGGACCGGGGAGCTGTTTTTT	CASSFAGVAGRGTGELFF	TRBV7-8	TRBD2	NA	TRBJ2-2
TGTGCCAGCAGTCATAATGAAAAACTGTTTTTT	CASSHNEKLFF	TRBV28	NA	few	TRBJ1-4
TGCGCCAGCAGCTTGGGGACAGGGGGTGGCAATGAGCAGTTCTTC	CASSLGTGGGNEQFF	TRBV5-1	TRBD1	NA	TRBJ2-1
TGTGCCAGCAGCCTAGGATGGGGCGCGGGCAGCGGAGAGACCCAGTACTTC	CASSLGWGAGSGETQYF	TRBV11-1	NA	NA	TRBJ2-5
TGTGCCAGCAGTGAATGCCGGGACAGGGGGTGCACCGGGGAGCTGTTTTTT	CASSECRDRGCTGELFF	TRBV25-1	TRBD1	NA	TRBJ2-2
TGTGCCAGCAGCTTGGGTTGGGGCGCGAGGAATCAGCCCCAGCATTTT	CASSLGWGARNQPQHF	TRBV5-8	NA	NA	TRBJ1-5
TGCAGCGTCAAGACAGGGGGCGGGGGCTATGGCTACACCTTC	CSVKTGGGGYGYTF	TRBV29-1	TRBD1	NA	TRBJ1-2
TGTGCCAGCAGCCTACAACTCGAGGGATTTGGAAACACCATATATTTT	CASSLQLEGFGNTIYF	TRBV4-2	NA	NA	TRBJ1-3
TGTGCCAGCGAGGGGGAATTCGGGACCCCACCAGGGCAGTACTTC	CASEGEFGTPPGQYF	TRBV28	NA	NA	TRBJ2-7
TGTGCCAGTAGACGAAGCGACAGGGGGCCTCGCAATCAGCCCCAGCATTTT	CASRRSDRGPRNQPQHF	TRBV19	TRBD1	few	TRBJ1-5
TGTGCCACCAAAAGGGGAGGAGGGAGCTCCTACAATGAGCAGTTCTTC	CATKRGGGSSYNEQFF	TRBV19	NA	NA	TRBJ2-1
TGTGCCAGCAGTCCAGCGCTTGGGTACAATGAGCAGTTCTTC	CASSPALGYNEQFF	TRBV28	NA	NA	TRBJ2-1